This paragraph reports one TCR beta chain. In its sample, this clone was seen once. The clone's antigen remains unknown. No much larger clonotype is one base removed from it; base qualities were not supplied. The germline V gene specifies MRHNA as CDR1 and SNTAGT as CDR2. The junction shows trimming of 2 bases on V and 6 bases on J, plus 8 bases between the germline ends. CDR3 length: 12 amino acids, cysteine to phenylalanine. Kept here is only the CDR3 DNA, which spans 36 bases and is read in frame from base 1. The library was built by means of the immunoSEQ multiplex PCR assay. For the multiplex PCR, a mixture combining 60 forward primers for TCR Vbeta segments and 13 reverse primers for TCR Jbeta segments was used. The CDR3 region of rearranged TCR beta genes was amplified from genomic DNA by a multiplex PCR assay. The Illumina HiSeq System was used to sequence the amplified TCR beta libraries as 87-base-pair reads. As for the original processing: A later analysis tallied some 79 million unique TCR beta chains across the 666 repertoires, and some 10 million of those chains were shared by two or more donors. Raw reads were error-corrected and collapsed into unique sequences by a nearest-neighbor algorithm in which closely related sequences were merged to remove PCR and sequencing errors. V, D and J gene segments were assigned by aligning CDR3 sequences to IMGT reference sequences. For a sequence to be retained, at least a six-nucleotide match to both a V gene segment and a J gene segment was required. Rearrangements were called productive when the CDR3 lacked stop codons and stayed in frame with V and J; all others were non-productive. CDR3 was defined by IMGT convention, running from the second conserved V-encoded cysteine to the conserved J-encoded phenylalanine. Sequences without an unambiguous match to a single V gene segment were excluded from the earlier analysis of a few hundred of the donors. An earlier analysis of 450 to 650 of the donors called V segments functional above 56.7% productive rearrangements and segregating when the between-donor standard deviation exceeded 5%. To diagnose cytomegalovirus status from the catalog of TCR beta chain sequences, a statistical classification framework was built. A later analysis assigned V and J genes by comparing TCR nucleotide sequences with IMGT/GENE-DB human TR gene sequences. A later analysis assigned CDR3 sequences and most-parsimonious VDJ recombination scenarios with the TCRdist pipeline. A later analysis defined each TCR beta chain by its CDR3 amino acid sequence plus V-gene family, and excluded reads lacking a unique V-gene family. To address suspected cross-contamination and a sequencing artifact, a later analysis removed 592 highly shared, low-generation-probability nucleotide sequences. In a later analysis, a clonal expansion index was calculated for each public chain from normalized within-repertoire ranks of inferred template counts. A later analysis computed generation probabilities with a VDJ recombination model fitted to out-of-frame rearrangements, and checked the results against IGoR. A later analysis scored TCR-TCR, TCR-HLA and TCR-CMV co-occurrence with hypergeometric tests, applying a repertoire-size bias correction to TCR pairs. False discovery rates were estimated in a later analysis by permuting HLA or CMV assignments 20 times. In a later analysis, co-occurring TCRs were grouped using DBSCAN, with TCRdist sequence similarity added in when clustering inside HLA-allele-positive subsets. Co-occurrence clustering excluded repertoires with fewer than 30,000 or more than 120,000 public chains, plus five with anomalous nucleotide sharing. This immuneACCESS table, as held by TCRdb, lists in-frame sequences with V and J called but not all clones. Of the missing ones, under half trace to an unresolved V gene in checked studies; the others have no known cause. V and J calls plus clone size are reproduced from that table; the DNA served to infer D and trimming. The sample table records 150,000 to 200,000 clones; around three quarters of these occur just once. Jointly, the top ten make up approximately 1% of the sample.

This sample was included in a study of cytomegalovirus exposure and HLA in healthy donors (dated by TCRdb to the late 2010s). With respect to the entire study: In an earlier analysis of 550 to 750 of the donors, 250 to 300 Gb of sequence data and 117 million unique TCR beta sequences from roughly 200 million T cells were reported. Rather than using new phenotypic data, the later analysis identified candidate immune exposures from TCR beta sequences and from how often those sequences occurred across donors. A handful of DR-DQ haplotypes were treated as single units for association and clustering because of strong linkage in the cohort. To predict cytomegalovirus infection status, the study brought together high-throughput TCR immunosequencing, statistical association of individual TCRs with disease status, and machine learning. The T cell repertoires of several hundred subjects were profiled by immunosequencing and related to cytomegalovirus serostatus. HLA typing included class I and class II loci at four-digit resolution. A later genetic analysis took genome-wide SNP genotypes for about three fifths of the 666 donors and used that subset as a discovery cohort. On average, 235,054 unique TCR beta nucleotide sequences were sequenced per donor among 398 genotyped donors of the cohort, with 15% to 20% of those sequences being non-productive. An early release covering 550 to 700 HLA-typed donors comprised about 310 gigabases of sequencing data and around 86 million unique TCR sequences. In an earlier analysis of 587 of the donors, high-throughput TCR beta sequencing was used to judge whether each TCR beta V gene segment behaved as functional or pseudogenic. The number of donors typed differed by locus, with roughly 629-640 for A, B, C, DRB1 and DQB1, about 500 for DQA1, about 610 for DPA1, and some 470 for DPB1. In a later analysis, previously published TCR beta repertoires from 600 to 850 donors were re-analyzed and high-resolution HLA genotyping was added so that TCR occurrence patterns could be studied. Every discovery cohort repertoire had been produced on one sequencing platform. Donor age, sex, ethnicity and CMV serostatus were collected together with the repertoire data. Along with the roughly 670-subject first cohort, a separate validation cohort of over a hundred different subjects was used. The study aimed to test whether cataloging public T cell receptors could reveal signatures of past pathogen exposure. The genetic ancestry cluster associated with self-reported Caucasian donors included around four fifths of the roughly 400 genotyped donors. General conclusions and limits of the study: A cluster of highly shared sequence variants was judged likely to be a technical artifact of the sequencing pipeline. The presence/absence analyses assumed that sequencing depth was roughly uniform across donors, and that assumption may not be true. According to a later analysis, TCR association rates differed among HLA loci, with DRB1 alleles showing the most associated TCRs and HLA-C alleles showing the fewest. Compared with the roughly 700-donor mean, donors in an Asian-associated ancestry cluster had fewer N-insertions in productive TCRs, according to a later genetic analysis. V-gene and J-gene trimming of TCR beta chains was associated with a missense DCLRE1C variant in a later genetic analysis, and the association was replicated in an independent cohort. In a later analysis, most CMV-associated TCR beta chains were found to appear HLA-restricted, with HLA associations seemingly driven largely by CMV exposure. Broadly in line with IMGT annotations, most TCR beta V segments showed up in productive rearrangements about 90% or about 30% of the time in an earlier analysis of several hundred of the donors. A few of the identified cytomegalovirus-associated TCR beta chains were confirmed in vitro to be specific for cytomegalovirus antigens. Linkage disequilibrium might explain the correlated functional status among segregating V segments, but an unknown experimental factor could not be excluded. According to a later analysis, parvovirus B19, influenza, CMV and Epstein-Barr virus appeared linked to several top co-occurrence clusters. The classifier was reported to diagnose cytomegalovirus status with high specificity and sensitivity in both the original cohort and the validation cohort. In the study, some 160 TCR beta chains were listed as associated with cytomegalovirus. In a later analysis, HLA-associated TCR beta chains showed more clonal expansion and lower generation probabilities than non-associated chains that were equally common. In a later analysis, around 17,000 TCR beta sequences were associated with specific HLA alleles at a false discovery rate of 0.05. A further reported finding was that TCR beta sequences accurately predicted the HLA-A and HLA-B alleles for most subjects in the first cohort. Assigning TCR associations to individual alleles was difficult when HLA alleles, especially DR and DQ, strongly co-occurred. Approximately 18 rarely observed V segments, including chromosome 9 orphons, were excluded from the earlier analysis of a few hundred of the donors because counts were too low. Some IMGT-functional V segments, including TRBV6-2 and TRBV6-3, could not be told apart with the 87-base-pair reads, so those segments were excluded. Most TCR sequences were seen in very few donors, while some public TCRs were found in many individuals. HLA typing was unavailable for some donors at each locus, so association tests used only the typed subset. The only immune exposure information available for the cohort was CMV serostatus. The cohort was sequenced for TCR beta chains only, and without alpha or paired-chain data the features that could be detected were limited. The authors suggested that the approach could potentially be extended to other disease states and immunological phenotypes.

The cohort consisted of 670 or so healthy bone marrow donors. At the time of sampling, all cohort members were nominally healthy, though unrecorded immune exposures were likely present. The donor was CMV seronegative and belonged to the group of approximately 320 seronegative cohort members. Each donor provided a peripheral blood sample, and peripheral blood mononuclear cells were used for TCR beta sequencing. Genomic DNA was extracted from the blood cell samples with the Qiagen DNeasy Blood Extraction Kit. The chain is made from TRBV6-4 and TRBJ2-7; TRBD1 is possibly the D segment (5 matching bases). Sequenced: PBMCs. This TCR came from a woman between 40 and 55 years old in good health and CMV-seronegative. This receptor carries the CDR3 CASSDRGSEQYF. The DNA reads TGTGCCAGCAGTGACAGGGGATCCGAGCAGTACTTC.